The clone carrying this T cell receptor beta chain appeared a few times. Antigen specificity is unknown. The data were taken from a study of beta chain features in type 1 diabetes. Looking at the study overall: On cell yields, gender and age, patients and healthy donors were similar. Findings and limits, study-wide: HLA effects on TCRB rearrangement stayed unresolved here. Patients and controls would be equally affected if PCR favored shorter templates. Among patients with Type 1 diabetes, TCRB CDR3s were moderately but significantly shorter in every one of the four CD4+ subsets. Overrepresentation of cells with high TCR expression could result from cDNA sequencing.

Per the germline V gene, CDR1 is MGHDK and CDR2 is SYGVNS. Trimming removed 10 bases from V and 2 bases from J; junction bases left unmatched: 6. The CDR3 consists of 13 residues. The sequenced template was cDNA made from the entire isolated RNA. Profiled with immunoSEQ multiplex PCR; TCRdb holds only in-frame clones, not every one. This sample carries about 260,000 clones, just over 20% of them seen once, and the ten largest clones take around 0.03%. Input material: naive CD4+ T cells from blood. The rearrangement links TRBV25-1 to TRBJ2-3, with 7 bases identical to TRBD1. The TCR originated in a woman between 35 and 50 years old with type 1 diabetes. The DNA for the CDR3 is TGTGCCACCAGGACAGGAGCCACAGATACGCAGTATTTT. It translates to CATRTGATDTQYF.